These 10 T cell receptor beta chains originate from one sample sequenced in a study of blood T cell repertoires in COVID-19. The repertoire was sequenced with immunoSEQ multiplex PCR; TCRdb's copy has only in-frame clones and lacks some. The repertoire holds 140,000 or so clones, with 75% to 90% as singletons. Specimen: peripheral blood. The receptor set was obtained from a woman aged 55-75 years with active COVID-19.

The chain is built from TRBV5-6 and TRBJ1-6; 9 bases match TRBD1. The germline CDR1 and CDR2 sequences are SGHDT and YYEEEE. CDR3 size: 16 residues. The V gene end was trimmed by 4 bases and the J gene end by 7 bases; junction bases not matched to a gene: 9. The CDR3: CASSPNIGQGNSPLHF. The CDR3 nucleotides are TGTGCCAGCAGCCCTAATATCGGACAGGGGAATTCACCCCTCCACTTT.

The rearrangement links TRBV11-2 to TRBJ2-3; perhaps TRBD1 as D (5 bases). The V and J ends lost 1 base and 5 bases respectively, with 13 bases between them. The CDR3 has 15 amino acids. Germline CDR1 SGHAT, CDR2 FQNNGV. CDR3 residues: CASSLVGSRGDTQYF. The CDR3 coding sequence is TGTGCCAGCAGCTTAGTTGGCTCTAGGGGAGATACGCAGTATTTT.

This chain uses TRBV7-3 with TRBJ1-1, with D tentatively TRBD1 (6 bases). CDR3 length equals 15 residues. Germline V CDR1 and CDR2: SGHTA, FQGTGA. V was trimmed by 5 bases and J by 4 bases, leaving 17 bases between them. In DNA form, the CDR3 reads TGTGCCAGCAGCCAAAGGGGGGGCAGATTCACTGAAGCTTTCTTT. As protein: CASSQRGGRFTEAFF.

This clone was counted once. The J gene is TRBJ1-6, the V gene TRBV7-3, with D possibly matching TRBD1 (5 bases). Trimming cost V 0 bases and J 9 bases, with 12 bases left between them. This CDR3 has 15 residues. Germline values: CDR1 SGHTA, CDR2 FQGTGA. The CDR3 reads CASSLTIGGTSPLHF. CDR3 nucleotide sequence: TGTGCCAGCAGCTTAACTATCGGAGGGACTTCACCCCTCCACTTT.

CDR3 nucleotides: TGTGCCAGCAGCCCAGGGGGACGGCAGGGTATGGGCGAGCAGTACTTC. It specifies CASSPGGRQGMGEQYF. The chain uses TRBV11-1 and TRBJ2-7; 7 bases are shared with TRBD1. The V gene end was trimmed by 5 bases and the J gene end by 6 bases; junction bases not matched to a gene: 16. The V gene's germline CDR1 is SGHAT and CDR2 FQDESV (reference sequence). This CDR3 is 16 amino acids long.

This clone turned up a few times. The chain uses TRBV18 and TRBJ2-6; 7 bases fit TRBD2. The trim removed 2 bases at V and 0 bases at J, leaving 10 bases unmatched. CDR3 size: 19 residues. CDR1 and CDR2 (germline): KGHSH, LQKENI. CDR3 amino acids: CASSPEWGGTYSGANVLTF. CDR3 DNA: TGTGCCAGCTCACCAGAGTGGGGAGGGACCTACTCTGGGGCCAACGTCCTGACTTTC. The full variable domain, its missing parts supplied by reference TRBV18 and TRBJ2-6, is NAGVMQNPRHLVRRRGQEARLRCSPMKGHSHVYWYRQLPEEGLKFMVYLQKENIIDESGMPKERFSAEFPKEGPSILRIQQVVRGDSAAYFCASSPEWGGTYSGANVLTFGAGSRLTVL.

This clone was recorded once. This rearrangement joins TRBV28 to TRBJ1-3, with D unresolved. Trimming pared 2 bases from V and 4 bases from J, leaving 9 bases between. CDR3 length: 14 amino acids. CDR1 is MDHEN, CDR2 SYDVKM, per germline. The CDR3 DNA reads TGTGCCAGCAGTTTAGGTCAGTTCGGAAACACCATATATTTT. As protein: CASSLGQFGNTIYF.

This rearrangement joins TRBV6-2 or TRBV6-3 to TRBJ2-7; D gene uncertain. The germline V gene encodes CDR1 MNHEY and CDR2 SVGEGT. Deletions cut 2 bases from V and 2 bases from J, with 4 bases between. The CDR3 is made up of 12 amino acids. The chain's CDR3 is CASSYRAYEQYF. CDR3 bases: TGTGCCAGCAGTTACAGAGCCTACGAGCAGTACTTC.

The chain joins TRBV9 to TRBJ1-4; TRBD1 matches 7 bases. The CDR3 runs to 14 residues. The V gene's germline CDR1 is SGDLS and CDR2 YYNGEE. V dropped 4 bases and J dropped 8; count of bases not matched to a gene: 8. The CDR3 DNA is TGTGCCAGCAGCCCGCAAACAGGGGACGAAAAACTGTTTTTT. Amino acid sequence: CASSPQTGDEKLFF.

The CDR3 reads CASSYLGQGNQPQHF. CDR3 sequence (DNA): TGTGCCAGCAGTTACCTAGGACAGGGTAATCAGCCCCAGCATTTT. The chain carries TRBV6-2 or TRBV6-3 and TRBJ1-5, with 8 bases matching TRBD1. The CDR3 extends over 15 amino acids. The germline gives CDR1 MNHEY, CDR2 SVGEGT. The V gene end was trimmed by 2 bases and the J gene end by 4 bases; junction bases not matched to a gene: 4.